These 5 T cell receptor beta chains came from one sample sequenced in a study of T cells in Graves' hyperthyroidism and ophthalmopathy. RNA transcripts were the template for amplifying TCR beta CDR3 regions. The HTBI set primed first-round TCR CDR3 RT-PCR. Via MiXCR, TCRdb re-called the multiplex PCR reads, giving one row per CDR3 protein. The table has about 610,000 distinct CDR3 sequences, roughly a sixth seen once. The sequencing input was blood. These TCRs come from a woman aged 35 to 49 with Graves' ophthalmopathy.

A word on this clonotype: A much larger clone differs from this one at a single base, so this may be a read error. The missing conserved phenylalanine or tryptophan at the end of this CDR3 makes a read error likely. The J gene is TRBJ1-5, the V gene TRBV9; D unclear. The CDR3 contains 15 residues. With 0 bases removed from V and 4 bases from J, the gap between germline ends came to 11 bases. Germline CDR1 is SGDLS and CDR2 is YYNGEE. This chain's CDR3 is CASSVDSGANQPQHS. The CDR3, as DNA: TGTGCCAGCAGCGTAGACTCAGGTGCAAATCAGCCCCAGCATTCT.

This clonotype was observed many times. The chain carries TRBV20-1 and TRBJ2-1, with unresolved D. V shed 6 bases and J shed 2 bases, with 20 bases lying between them. Germline loops: CDR1 DFQATT, CDR2 SNEGSKA (reference sequence). The CDR3 runs to 16 residues. CDR3 nucleotides: TGCAGTGCCACCCCCTTCGGCGGAGAAGCCTACAATGAGCAGTTCTTC. It specifies CSATPFGGEAYNEQFF.

This clonotype turned up a few times. The chain has TRBV30 and TRBJ2-5, with TRBD1 identical over 7 bases. V shed 3 bases and J 5 bases; nucleotides not matched to a gene: 0. CDR1 is GTSNPN, CDR2 SVGIG, per germline (reference sequence). The CDR3 length is 11 residues. Here the CDR3 reads CAWRGGETQYF. The CDR3 DNA reads TGTGCCTGGAGAGGGGGCGAGACCCAGTACTTC. The entire variable domain, with the rest obtained from reference TRBV30 and TRBJ2-5, is as follows: SQTIHQWPATLVQPVGSPLSLECTVEGTSNPNLYWYRQAAGRGLQLLFYSVGIGQISSEVPQNLSASRPQDRQFILSSKKLLLSDSGFYLCAWRGGETQYFGPGTRLLVL.

A remark on this clonotype: A single base separates this from a much larger clone, so it may be a read error. In this CDR3 the conserved last residue, phenylalanine or tryptophan, is missing, so a read error is likely. The V and J genes are TRBV3-1 and TRBJ2-3; 10 bases align to TRBD2. This CDR3 contains 19 residues. The germline V gene has CDR1 LGHDT and CDR2 YNNKEL (reference sequence). Losses at the gene ends were 0 bases for V and 0 bases for J; bases not matched to a gene: 9. The CDR3: CASSQDELAGTLSTDTQYL. The DNA for the CDR3 is TGTGCCAGCAGCCAAGATGAACTAGCGGGGACTCTTAGCACAGATACGCAGTATCTT.

Concerning this clonotype itself: A single base separates this from a much larger clone, so it may be a read error. This CDR3 reads CASSLRAGKADTEAFF. DNA of the CDR3: TGTGCCAGCAGCTTAAGGGCGGGGAAAGCGGACACTGAAGCTTTCTTT. The chain uses TRBV7-3 and TRBJ1-1, with D hard to call. Trimming removed 1 base from V and 3 bases from J, with 15 bases in between. The CDR3 contains 16 residues. The germline gives CDR1 SGHTA, CDR2 FQGTGA.